The next 30 T cell receptor beta chains were all read from a single sample in a study of radiotherapy plus CTLA-4 blockade in lung cancer. Assay used: immunoSEQ multiplex PCR; TCRdb lists only in-frame clones, some missing. This table holds over 14,000 clones, 72% found once. The sample in question was peripheral blood, obtained from a patient treated with radiotherapy plus ipilimumab. The receptors originated from a human donor with non-small cell lung cancer whose response to radiotherapy plus ipilimumab could not be evaluated.

The CDR3 region has the DNA TGTGCCTGGGGGGGAAAGACAGGGAAGGCCGGGGAGCTGTTTTTT. Encoded protein: CAWGGKTGKAGELFF. This rearrangement joins TRBV30 to TRBJ2-2; 7 bases align to TRBD1. Trimming at V came to 5 bases and at J to 6 bases, leaving 12 bases not matched to a gene. Germline V CDR1 and CDR2: GTSNPN, SVGIG (reference sequence). The CDR3 runs to 15 residues.

The gene calls are TRBV19 and TRBJ1-5; D call uncertain. Trimming stripped 5 bases from V and 0 bases from J, with 11 bases between. This CDR3 comprises 15 residues. CDR1 LNHDA and CDR2 SQIVND come from the germline V gene (reference sequence). For the CDR3, the DNA is TGTGCCAGTAGTGTGAGGGCCTATAGCAATCAGCCCCAGCATTTT. Protein product: CASSVRAYSNQPQHF.

This clone counts as medium-sized. This rearrangement joins TRBV10-2 to TRBJ1-1, with D unclear. CDR1 and CDR2 (germline): WSHSY, SAAADI. The CDR3 sequence is 16 residues long. Deletions cut 1 base from V and 0 bases from J, with 12 bases between. The CDR3 sequence: CASSELTRSMNTEAFF. DNA for the CDR3: TGCGCCAGCAGTGAGTTAACCCGATCTATGAACACTGAAGCTTTCTTT.

V gene TRBV18 combines with J gene TRBJ1-1; 9 nucleotides align to TRBD1. V trimming: 3 bases; J trimming: 3 bases; junction bases outside the gene matches: 11. The CDR3 has 17 residues. Germline values: CDR1 KGHSH, CDR2 LQKENI. The CDR3 nucleotides are TGTGCCAGCTCACCCAATCCGGGACAGGGAAGCCACACTGAAGCTTTCTTT. This gives the protein CASSPNPGQGSHTEAFF.

Points on this clone: Its ends do not fully match the called genes, so a read error is possible. The chain couples TRBV5-5 to TRBJ2-1, with 10 positions matching TRBD2. The CDR3 runs 17 residues. Germline V gives CDR1 SGHKS, CDR2 YYEKEE (reference sequence). The CDR3 region is CASSQEGSGGLLNEQFF. Here the CDR3 DNA reads TGCGCCAGCAGCCAAGAAGGTAGCGGGGGGCTCCTAAATGAGCAGTTCTTC.

The chain recombines TRBV6-1 with TRBJ1-2, with 11 bases identical to TRBD1. Germline assignment: CDR1 MNHNS and CDR2 SASEGT. The CDR3 covers 15 residues. Trimming took 2 bases from V and 5 from J; bases not matched to a gene: 4. DNA for the CDR3: TGTGCCAGCAGTGAACCGGGGACAGGGGGGTATGGCTACACCTTC. It translates to CASSEPGTGGYGYTF.

The rearrangement uses TRBV30 and TRBJ1-2; 9 bases align to TRBD1. Germline CDR1 and CDR2: GTSNPN and SVGIG (reference sequence). With 1 base clipped from V and 4 bases from J, the junction kept 4 bases outside the gene matches. The CDR3 is 14 residues long. The CDR3 DNA reads as TGTGCCTGGAGTGAAGGGACAGGGATCTATGGCTACACCTTC. Its translation: CAWSEGTGIYGYTF. The entire variable domain, with the rest obtained from reference TRBV30 and TRBJ1-2, is as follows: SQTIHQWPATLVQPVGSPLSLECTVEGTSNPNLYWYRQAAGRGLQLLFYSVGIGQISSEVPQNLSASRPQDRQFILSSKKLLLSDSGFYLCAWSEGTGIYGYTFGSGTRLTVV.

V and J are TRBV10-3 and TRBJ1-2; 7 bases are shared with TRBD1. There are 15 residues in the CDR3. J lost 0 bases, V lost 4 bases, and 5 bases had no gene match. Germline CDR1 is ENHRY and CDR2 is SYGVKD. Here the CDR3 DNA reads TGTGCCATCAGTGGTCGGGACAGTCCTAACTATGGCTACACCTTC. It translates to CAISGRDSPNYGYTF.

The V call is TRBV5-8, the J call TRBJ2-1; 14 bases are shared with TRBD2. This CDR3 spans 16 amino acids. The V gene's germline CDR1 is SGHTS and CDR2 YDEGEE. The trim removed 3 bases at V and 10 bases at J, leaving 9 bases unmatched. CDR3 bases: TGTGCCAGCAGCTCTAGACTAGCGGGGGGGCCACGGGAGCAGTTCTTC. As protein: CASSSRLAGGPREQFF.

Here the CDR3 DNA reads TGTGCTAGCTCGCCGGGACAGGACTACGAGCAGTACTTC. It specifies CASSPGQDYEQYF. This chain links TRBV7-7 with TRBJ2-7, with 8 nucleotides matching TRBD1. Germline V gives CDR1 SSHAT, CDR2 FNYEAQ (reference sequence). This CDR3 has 13 residues.

The J gene is TRBJ2-3, the V gene TRBV2, with D possibly TRBD2 on 6 matching bases. CDR3 length: 14 residues. V lost 6 bases and J lost 0, with 10 bases in between. Germline CDR1 is SNHLY and CDR2 is FYNNEI. CDR3 residues: CASRRGSSTDTQYF. The DNA of the CDR3 is TGTGCCAGCAGGCGGGGATCTAGCACAGATACGCAGTATTTT.

The chain carries TRBV30 and TRBJ2-4; TRBD2 matches at 8 bases. In germline, CDR1 is GTSNPN, CDR2 SVGIG (reference sequence). V trimming: 0 bases; J trimming: 9 bases; junction bases outside the gene matches: 4. The CDR3 covers 13 residues. CDR3 sequence: CAWSVGGGPIQYF. The CDR3 DNA follows: TGTGCCTGGAGTGTAGGCGGGGGGCCCATTCAGTACTTC.

This CDR3 reads CASSQSRDSPFNWTEAFF. CDR3 sequence (DNA): TGTGCCAGCAGCCAGTCCCGGGACAGCCCTTTCAATTGGACTGAAGCTTTCTTT. The chain employs TRBV16 and TRBJ1-1, with 7 bases fitting TRBD1. The CDR3 sequence is 18 residues long. The J segment lost 5 bases and the V segment lost 3 bases, leaving 18 bases of the junction unmatched. CDR1 KGHSY and CDR2 FQNENV come from the germline V gene.

The genes are TRBV9 and TRBJ2-6; perhaps TRBD1 as D (6 bases). Germline V CDR1 and CDR2: SGDLS, YYNGEE. V shed 2 bases and J shed 6 bases, with 12 bases lying between them. The CDR3 is 15 amino acids. This CDR3 reads CASSVETGLANVLTF. As DNA, the CDR3 is TGTGCCAGCAGCGTTGAAACAGGGCTGGCCAACGTCCTGACTTTC.

This rearrangement joins TRBV6-1 to TRBJ1-2; D is ambiguous. The CDR3 sequence is 14 residues long. V gave up 4 bases and J gave up 3 bases, with 12 bases separating them. Germline values: CDR1 MNHNS, CDR2 SASEGT. CDR3 region: CASSGSSNYYGYTF. Written as DNA, the CDR3 is TGTGCCAGCAGTGGGAGCAGTAACTACTATGGCTACACCTTC.

This clone appeared a single time. The chain uses TRBV28 and TRBJ2-2; 9 bases match TRBD2. This CDR3 spans 17 amino acids. J was trimmed by 4 bases and V by 0 bases; bases with no gene match: 6. Germline CDR1 and CDR2: MDHEN and SYDVKM. The CDR3: CASSLWAGGLVTGELFF. The CDR3 DNA reads as TGTGCCAGCAGTTTATGGGCGGGGGGGCTTGTCACCGGGGAGCTGTTTTTT.

The J gene is TRBJ1-3, the V gene TRBV7-9, with D possibly matching TRBD1 (6 bases). CDR1 is SEHNR, CDR2 FQNEAQ, per germline (reference sequence). The CDR3 sequence is 16 residues long. The ends were cut back, 4 bases at V and 0 bases at J, with 13 bases in the middle. CDR3 coding DNA: TGTGCCAGCAGCTCCAACAGGGTAAACTCTGGAAACACCATATATTTT. Protein sequence: CASSSNRVNSGNTIYF.

The count of this clone is one. V is TRBV9 and J is TRBJ2-2; D is perhaps TRBD1 (5 bases). This CDR3 region has 15 residues. Trimming stripped 0 bases from V and 5 bases from J, with 11 bases between. Germline V gives CDR1 SGDLS, CDR2 YYNGEE. CDR3 loop: CASSVEQVGTGELFF. The CDR3 region has the DNA TGTGCCAGCAGCGTAGAACAGGTTGGGACCGGGGAGCTGTTTTTT.

CDR3 sequence: CASSSGQSSYNEQFF. The CDR3 DNA sequence: TGTGCCAGCAGCTCGGGACAGAGCTCCTACAATGAGCAGTTCTTC. The chain has TRBV25-1 and TRBJ2-1; 7 bases agree with TRBD1. Per germline, CDR1 MGHDK and CDR2 SYGVNS. CDR3 length: 15 residues. V was pared by 6 bases and J by 0 bases, with 5 bases of the junction left unmatched.

The chain has TRBV5-1 and TRBJ2-5; the match to TRBD1 covers 7 bases. Looked up from germline, CDR1 is SGHRS and CDR2 is YFSETQ. This CDR3 is 13 amino acids long. The J segment lost 4 bases and the V segment lost 4 bases, leaving 4 bases of the junction unmatched. Here the CDR3 DNA reads TGCGCCAGCAGCCAAAGACAGGGAGAGACCCAGTACTTC. Its protein is CASSQRQGETQYF.

This CDR3 reads CASSGLNLAGGLANTGELFF. CDR3 DNA sequence: TGTGCCAGCAGCGGTTTGAATCTAGCGGGGGGCCTCGCGAACACCGGGGAGCTGTTTTTT. The rearrangement joins TRBV9 to TRBJ2-2; 11 bases are shared with TRBD2. Looked up from germline, CDR1 is SGDLS and CDR2 is YYNGEE. CDR3 size: 20 residues. The V segment lost 3 bases and the J segment 0 bases; nucleotides outside the gene matches: 13.

The rearrangement links TRBV19 to TRBJ2-7; 10 bases agree with TRBD2. Germline CDR1 reads LNHDA; CDR2 reads SQIVND (reference sequence). CDR3 length equals 17 residues. V was pared by 1 base and J by 1 base, with 7 bases of the junction left unmatched. CDR3 coding DNA: TGTGCCAGTAGTATAGGGCCTAGCGGGGGAGGATCCTACGAGCAGTACTTC. Its protein product is CASSIGPSGGGSYEQYF.

This clone occurred many times. The V call is TRBV18, the J call TRBJ1-4; D possibly corresponds to TRBD1 (5 bases). The CDR3 length is 13 residues. The germline V and J ends were trimmed by 3 bases and 6 bases, with 8 bases remaining between them. CDR1 and CDR2 from the germline V gene are KGHSH and LQKENI. CDR3 nucleotide sequence: TGTGCCAGCTCACCGTCGGGGGATGAAAAACTGTTTTTT. Translating it yields CASSPSGDEKLFF.

V and J are TRBV30 and TRBJ2-3, with 12 bases aligning to TRBD2. V dropped 1 base and J dropped 0; count of bases not matched to a gene: 11. CDR1 GTSNPN and CDR2 SVGIG come from the germline V gene (reference sequence). This CDR3 is 19 amino acids long. The CDR3 reads CAWSALRLAGVFSTDTQYF. The CDR3 DNA sequence: TGTGCCTGGAGTGCCCTACGACTAGCGGGGGTTTTCAGCACAGATACGCAGTATTTT.

This clone was seen once. The rearrangement uses TRBV13 and TRBJ1-2; possible D gene TRBD1, 5 bases. Germline CDR1 is PRHDT and CDR2 is FYEKMQ (reference sequence). This CDR3 has 14 amino acids. V shed 0 bases and J shed 4 bases, with 9 bases lying between them. The CDR3 reads CASSLGGRAYGYTF. CDR3 nucleotide sequence: TGTGCCAGCAGCTTAGGGGGCAGGGCCTATGGCTACACCTTC. Complete variable domain (other parts from reference TRBV13 and TRBJ1-2): AAGVIQSPRHLIKEKRETATLKCYPIPRHDTVYWYQQGPGQDPQFLISFYEKMQSDKGSIPDRFSAQQFSDYHSELNMSSLELGDSALYFCASSLGGRAYGYTFGSGTRLTVV.

This rearrangement joins TRBV9 to TRBJ1-1, with 8 bases lining up with TRBD1. This CDR3 is 14 amino acids long. The V gene end was trimmed by 3 bases and the J gene end by 4 bases; junction bases not matched to a gene: 5. Germline V CDR1 and CDR2: SGDLS, YYNGEE. The CDR3 here is CASSEYDRGTEAFF. The CDR3 DNA reads TGTGCCAGCAGCGAATACGACAGGGGCACTGAAGCTTTCTTT.

The rearrangement links TRBV7-6 to TRBJ1-2; a possible D gene is TRBD1 (6 bases). Trimming cost V 5 bases and J 8 bases, with 21 bases left between them. The CDR3 has 15 residues. Germline values: CDR1 SGHVS, CDR2 FNYEAQ. CDR3 DNA: TGTGCCAGCAGCCAAGCCCTTCAGGGGTTAGTGGGCTACACCTTC. Protein product: CASSQALQGLVGYTF.

This clone was detected a few times. The chain links TRBV9 to TRBJ2-3; the D gene is possibly TRBD2 (6 bases). The CDR3 contains 16 residues. Germline CDR1 reads SGDLS; CDR2 reads YYNGEE. Trimming removed 0 bases from V and 0 bases from J, with 11 bases in between. The CDR3 DNA follows: TGTGCCAGCAGCGTAGGGTCTACTAGCAGCACAGATACGCAGTATTTT. It translates to CASSVGSTSSTDTQYF.

This chain links TRBV5-5 with TRBJ1-2; weak D call: TRBD1 (5 bases). The length of the CDR3 is 15 residues. V was shortened by 0 bases and J by 5 bases, with 14 bases between the two germline ends. Germline loops: CDR1 SGHKS, CDR2 YYEKEE (reference sequence). This chain's CDR3 is CASSLGVGQTYGYTF. CDR3 nucleotides: TGTGCCAGCAGCTTGGGAGTTGGACAAACATATGGCTACACCTTC. The variable domain in full, completed from reference TRBV5-5 and TRBJ1-2, reads DAGVTQSPTHLIKTRGQQVTLRCSPISGHKSVSWYQQVLGQGPQFIFQYYEKEERGRGNFPDRFSARQFPNYSSELNVNALLLGDSALYLCASSLGVGQTYGYTFGSGTRLTVV.

The chain carries TRBV7-6 and TRBJ2-3; 7 nucleotides match TRBD2. Germline V gives CDR1 SGHVS, CDR2 FNYEAQ. J was trimmed by 2 bases and V by 1 base; bases with no gene match: 9. The CDR3 consists of 17 residues. CDR3 protein: CASSLGYSGVSTDTQYF. The DNA of the CDR3 is TGTGCCAGCAGCTTAGGGTACAGCGGGGTTTCCACAGATACGCAGTATTTT.